The 30 T cell receptor beta chains in this list originate from one sample, sequenced in a study of T cells expressing NK-cell markers. Each CDR3 protein gets one entry in TCRdb, which reprocessed the 5' RACE reads and gives no DNA. The listing records about 460,000 distinct CDR3 sequences. Material for sequencing was blood T cells: a sorted CD56 or NKG2C T cell subset, CD4+ or CD8+ T cells, or bulk PBMC T cells (not recorded which). These receptors were obtained from a woman aged 45-65 years in good health.

The CDR3 spells CASGRQVMNTEAFF. This rearrangement joins TRBV12-3 or TRBV12-4 to TRBJ1-1; with no DNA, the TCRdb D assignment of TRBD1 cannot be verified. The CDR3 totals 14 residues.

The chain couples TRBV15 to TRBJ2-3; there is no DNA to check the TCRdb D call of TRBD2. This CDR3 is 16 amino acids long. The V gene's germline CDR1 is LNHNV and CDR2 YYDKDF (reference sequence). This CDR3 is CATRRGRAGGTDTQYF.

Here the CDR3 reads CASTKGRGRSTDTQYF. This chain joins TRBV6-2 or TRBV6-3 and TRBJ2-3; TCRdb names TRBD2, which stays unverified in the absence of DNA. The CDR3 contains 16 residues. Germline CDR1 and CDR2: MNHEY and SVGEGT.

CDR3 amino acids: CAISRGRETETQYF. The J gene is TRBJ2-5, the V gene TRBV10-3; TCRdb gives TRBD2 as the D gene, but with no DNA this cannot be confirmed. The CDR3 is made up of 14 amino acids. CDR1 and CDR2 (germline): ENHRY, SYGVKD.

V gene TRBV7-8 combines with J gene TRBJ2-5; no DNA is available, so the TRBD2 call from TCRdb remains unchecked. Per germline, CDR1 SGHVS and CDR2 FQNEAQ. This CDR3 contains 20 residues. CDR3 residues: CASSLLTGPGLAGGQETQYF.

This chain links TRBV5-1 with TRBJ1-1; lacking DNA, the TRBD1 call made by TCRdb goes unchecked. Germline CDR1 and CDR2: SGHRS and YFSETQ. CDR3 length: 14 residues. The CDR3 here is CASCTGTGITEAFF.

This chain joins TRBV7-8 and TRBJ2-1; TCRdb selects TRBD2, and the lack of DNA leaves this call unchecked. From germline, CDR1 is SGHVS and CDR2 FQNEAQ. The CDR3 has 14 residues. The CDR3 loop is CASSLSRARYEQFF.

The CDR3 reads CASTIDQVNTEAFF. This rearrangement joins TRBV7-2 to TRBJ1-1. Per the germline V gene, CDR1 is SGHTA and CDR2 is FQGNSA. The CDR3 has 14 amino acids.

The chain links TRBV11-3 to TRBJ2-7; the TRBD2 assignment by TCRdb is unverifiable without DNA. The CDR3 is 14 amino acids. Germline V gene lookup returns CDR1 SGHNT and CDR2 YENEEA. The chain's CDR3 is CASSPGLNTYEQYF. Complete variable domain (other parts from reference TRBV11-3 and TRBJ2-7): EAGVVQSPRYKIIEKKQPVAFWCNPISGHNTLYWYLQNLGQGPELLIRYENEEAVDDSQLPKDRFSAERLKGVDSTLKIQPAELGDSAVYLCASSPGLNTYEQYFGPGTRLTVT.

V usage is TRBV18 and J usage is TRBJ2-1; the D call from TCRdb, TRBD1, cannot be confirmed without DNA. Germline lookup yields CDR1 KGHSH and CDR2 LQKENI. The CDR3 runs to 14 residues. CDR3 loop: CASSPLGGFNEQFF.

V and J are TRBV4-1 and TRBJ2-1; TCRdb indicates TRBD2, and absent DNA this call remains unverified. This CDR3 region has 16 residues. Germline CDR1 and CDR2: MGHRA and YSYEKL. This chain's CDR3 is CASSQVGRASYNEQFF.

V usage is TRBV9 and J usage is TRBJ2-5. This CDR3 is built from 14 residues. CDR1 and CDR2 (germline): SGDLS, YYNGEE. This CDR3 is CASSGQGFSETQYF.

The gene calls are TRBV12-3 or TRBV12-4 and TRBJ2-3; TCRdb reports TRBD1, a call that lacks DNA to check it against. The CDR3 consists of 21 residues. The CDR3 reads CASSSPGQPLLSGTFTDTQYF.

V gene TRBV12-3 or TRBV12-4 combines with J gene TRBJ1-1. The CDR3 is 15 residues long. The CDR3 loop is CASSLFSGELTEAFF.

The V gene is TRBV29-1, the J gene TRBJ2-1; the D call of TRBD2 rests on TCRdb alone, since no DNA is present to check it. The germline gives CDR1 SQVTM, CDR2 ANQGSEA. CDR3 length equals 17 residues. CDR3 residues: CSVDFTSGPSSYNEQFF.

The gene calls are TRBV24-1 and TRBJ2-3; there is no DNA to check the TCRdb D call of TRBD2. Germline CDR1 is KGHDR and CDR2 is SFDVKD. The CDR3 length is 18 residues. The CDR3 loop reads CATSDGLAGGDSTDTQYF.

The chain combines TRBV15 with TRBJ2-3; the TRBD2 assignment by TCRdb is unverifiable without DNA. The CDR3 contains 17 residues. CDR1 and CDR2 from the germline V gene are LNHNV and YYDKDF (reference sequence). CDR3 in amino acids: CATSSPDVAAPTDTQYF.

The chain recombines TRBV5-4 with TRBJ2-1; TCRdb lists TRBD2, though no DNA is available to test this call. Looked up from germline, CDR1 is SGHNT and CDR2 is YYREEE (reference sequence). CDR3 length: 13 amino acids. The CDR3 protein is CASSGEYTRGQFF.

This chain connects TRBV5-1 to TRBJ2-2; TCRdb picks TRBD2, but there is no DNA to check that call. The CDR3 is 15 residues long. Germline CDR1 reads SGHRS; CDR2 reads YFSETQ. The CDR3 sequence is CASSPEGRGTGELFF.

This chain links TRBV15 with TRBJ2-2; the D call from TCRdb, TRBD2, cannot be confirmed without DNA. In germline, CDR1 is LNHNV, CDR2 YYDKDF (reference sequence). The CDR3 sequence is 16 residues long. CDR3: CATSREVLVWAGELFF.

The J gene is TRBJ2-1, the V gene TRBV5-1; TCRdb indicates TRBD1, and absent DNA this call remains unverified. The CDR3 is 15 amino acids. Germline loops: CDR1 SGHRS, CDR2 YFSETQ. CDR3 sequence: CASSPEGFSYNEQFF.

The chain's CDR3 is CASSQDPHRDTEAFF. V and J are TRBV3-1 and TRBJ1-1; TCRdb outputs TRBD1, but without DNA this stays unchecked. Germline CDR1 is LGHDT and CDR2 is YNNKEL (reference sequence). The CDR3 length is 15 residues.

The gene calls are TRBV11-2 and TRBJ1-2. The CDR3 consists of 16 residues. The V gene's germline CDR1 is SGHAT and CDR2 FQNNGV. The CDR3 sequence is CASSLVDRGPFDGYTF.

The genes are TRBV20-1 and TRBJ2-3; lacking DNA, the TRBD1 call made by TCRdb goes unchecked. The CDR3 loop spans 15 amino acids. Germline V gives CDR1 DFQATT, CDR2 SNEGSKA (reference sequence). This chain's CDR3 is CSAVTGTVSTDTQYF.

The rearrangement uses TRBV4-1 and TRBJ2-5. Germline CDR1 and CDR2: MGHRA and YSYEKL. The CDR3 sequence is 13 residues long. Here the CDR3 reads CASSQEGWETQYF.

The rearrangement uses TRBV5-6 and TRBJ1-2; TCRdb gives TRBD1 as the D gene, but with no DNA this cannot be confirmed. The CDR3 contains 15 residues. Per germline, CDR1 SGHDT and CDR2 YYEEEE. CDR3 loop: CASSLKGGAPLGYTF.

The chain is built from TRBV20-1 and TRBJ2-7; TCRdb's D call of TRBD2 is untestable without DNA. This CDR3 is 15 amino acids long. CDR1 is DFQATT, CDR2 SNEGSKA, per germline (reference sequence). The CDR3 is CSARDSTKGVYEQYF.

CDR3 protein: CASSRRTSGRARGELFF. This chain links TRBV12-3 or TRBV12-4 with TRBJ2-2; TCRdb's D call of TRBD2 is untestable without DNA. The CDR3 extends over 17 amino acids.

V usage is TRBV3-1 and J usage is TRBJ1-4; TCRdb proposes TRBD1, but this gene call is untestable without DNA. The CDR3 sequence is 17 residues long. Germline loops: CDR1 LGHDT, CDR2 YNNKEL (reference sequence). CDR3 in amino acids: CASSHETGLATNEKLFF.

CDR3: CASSPPTATNEKLFF. This chain uses TRBV6-2 or TRBV6-3 with TRBJ1-4; TCRdb returns TRBD1, unconfirmable since there is no DNA. CDR3 length: 15 amino acids. Per the germline V gene, CDR1 is MNHEY and CDR2 is SVGEGT.